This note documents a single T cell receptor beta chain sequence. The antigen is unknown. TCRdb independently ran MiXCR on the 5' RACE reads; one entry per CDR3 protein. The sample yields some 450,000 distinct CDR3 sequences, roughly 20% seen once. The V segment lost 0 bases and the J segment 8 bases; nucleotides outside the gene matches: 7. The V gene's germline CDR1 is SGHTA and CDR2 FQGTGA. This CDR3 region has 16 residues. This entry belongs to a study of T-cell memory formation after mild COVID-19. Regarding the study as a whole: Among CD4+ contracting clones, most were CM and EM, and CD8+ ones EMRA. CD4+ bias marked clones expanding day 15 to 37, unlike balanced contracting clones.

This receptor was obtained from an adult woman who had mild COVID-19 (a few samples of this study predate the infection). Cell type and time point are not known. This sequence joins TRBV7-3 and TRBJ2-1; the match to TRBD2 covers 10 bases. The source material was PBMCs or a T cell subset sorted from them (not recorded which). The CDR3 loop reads CASSLTNLAGVDEQFF. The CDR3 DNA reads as TGTGCCAGCAGCTTAACTAACCTAGCGGGAGTGGATGAGCAGTTCTTC.